This T cell receptor beta chain is drawn from a study of blood T cell repertoires in COVID-19 (dated by TCRdb to 2019 to 2021). Regarding the complete study: Samples covering the acute and convalescent phases of COVID-19 were provided by collaborators in the United States, Italy and Spain. The prospective study material was composed of cDNA or gDNA derived from T cells, B-cell-depleted T cells, or PBMCs. Deeply sampled blood TCRbeta repertoires from subjects exposed to, actively infected with, or recovered from COVID-19 were included in the dataset. The repertoires were released in a freely available public database intended as a resource for research on the immune response to SARS-CoV-2. The samples were drawn from two sources: the first 160 participants of the ongoing ImmuneRACE study, and 1,200 or so subjects contributed by 6 global collaborators. A de-identified subject ID, COVID-19 status, age in years and sex were almost always included in the sample metadata. Where HLA class I and class II types were available, the types were taken from metadata supplied by the sample provider, not from assay-based typing.

Study-wide findings and limitations: The quantity of clinical and demographic metadata differed by source and by participant and was supplied without curation.

Whole blood was collected in K2EDTA tubes by collaborating institutions according to the institutions' own protocols. For TCRbeta analysis, collaborators shipped samples as frozen whole blood, isolated PBMCs, or DNA extracted from either of those sample types. On this clone: Its target antigen remains unknown. The record has no base qualities; no much larger clone is one base away.

The CDR3 covers 15 residues, taking in both the cysteine and the phenylalanine. Kept here is only the CDR3 DNA, which spans 45 bases and is read in frame from base 1. Trimming removed 1 base from V and 1 base from J; the gene matches leave 4 bases unexplained. CDR1 and CDR2, per the germline V gene (reference sequence), are GTSNPN and SVGIG. TCRbeta CDR3 regions were amplified from genomic DNA using the immunoSEQ Assay, a bias-controlled multiplex PCR. In the original analysis: Nucleated cell counts per sample were estimated from amplification of reference gene primers within the assay. Sequence reads were collapsed and filtered to measure the absolute abundance of every unique TCRbeta CDR3 rearrangement. For each sample, productive Simpson clonality was calculated by taking the square root of Simpson's diversity index across productive rearrangements. This is the immuneACCESS table as TCRdb keeps it, with only in-frame sequences that have V and J called. A part of the clones is gone; compared with another copy, unresolved V genes explain less than half, and the rest is unexplained. V and J calls and clone size are given by that table; D and trimming were obtained from the DNA. The sample table holds some 240,000 clones, of which around 86% were seen once. In total, the top ten clones hold around an eighth of the sample.

Sequencing used peripheral blood. This clonotype was sampled from a woman aged 55-70 years with active or convalescent COVID-19. The sequence is built from TRBV30 and TRBJ2-5, with TRBD2 matching 9 junction bases. The CDR3 here reads CAWSGASGAQETQYF. The DNA reads as follows: TGTGCCTGGAGTGGGGCTAGCGGGGCCCAAGAGACCCAGTACTTC.